The clone carrying this T cell receptor beta chain was counted many times. The antigen is undetermined. The data belong to a study of identical twins' blood T cells. Whole-study context: Approximately 50 million reads covered roughly six alpha-chain and roughly six beta-chain libraries. Whole-study findings and limits: Twin repertoire similarity may partly reflect shared environment. Even for out-of-frame TCRbeta, twins reportedly shared V gene usage much more than unrelated donors. Each donor's most abundant TCRbeta clonotypes shared more CDR3 sequences with her twin than unrelated donors.

TCRdb reprocessed the 5' RACE reads via MiXCR and lists one record per CDR3 protein. The sample lists 350,000 to 450,000 distinct CDR3 sequences, over 25% occurring once. The CDR3 is made up of 10 amino acids. The germline V gene has CDR1 DFQATT and CDR2 SNEGSKA (reference sequence). V dropped 2 bases and J dropped 10 bases, with 8 bases sitting between them. V gene TRBV20-1 combines with J gene TRBJ2-5; no definite D call. The TCR sequence derives from a woman between 18 and 55 years old in good health. The sequenced material came from PBMCs. This CDR3 is CSARLTDQYF. CDR3 DNA: TGCAGTGCTAGACTTACGGACCAGTACTTC.